A single sample is the source of the 17 T cell receptor beta chains below, sequenced in a study of PD-L1 blockade in urothelial cancer. Some clones are missing from TCRdb's copy, which holds only in-frame ones; the method was immunoSEQ multiplex PCR. The sample gives about 43,000 clones, around 90% of which show up once; around an eighth is in the top ten. The sample was PBMCs, taken around atezolizumab (anti-PD-L1) treatment. These TCRs come from a woman in her fifties or sixties with urothelial cancer.

In its sample, this clone is medium-sized. The chain uses TRBV28 and TRBJ1-5, with a weak D call TRBD1 (6 bases). The V end lost 3 bases, the J end lost 5 bases, and 17 bases lay between the germline ends. Germline V gene sequence: CDR1 MDHEN, CDR2 SYDVKM. The CDR3 totals 16 residues. The CDR3 region is CASSLMGGGQDQPQHF. In DNA form, the CDR3 reads TGTGCCAGCAGTTTGATGGGAGGGGGGCAGGATCAGCCCCAGCATTTT.

V usage is TRBV9 and J usage is TRBJ2-2; perhaps TRBD2 as D (6 bases). Germline CDR1 is SGDLS and CDR2 is YYNGEE. This CDR3 spans 15 amino acids. V was clipped by 1 base and J by 4 bases, with 11 bases between them. The CDR3 here is CASSVSAGGTGELFF. The CDR3 DNA follows: TGTGCCAGCAGCGTAAGTGCCGGGGGCACCGGGGAGCTGTTTTTT.

This chain joins TRBV5-1 and TRBJ2-6, with D perhaps matching TRBD1 (7 bases). The CDR3 is 17 amino acids. V dropped 4 bases and J dropped 4 bases, with 18 bases sitting between them. CDR1 and CDR2 from the germline V gene are SGHRS and YFSETQ. The CDR3 sequence: CASSLSRGTLGANVLTF. CDR3 bases: TGCGCCAGCAGCCTGAGCAGGGGGACTCTCGGGGCCAACGTCCTGACTTTC.

This clone was observed a few times. The chain employs TRBV29-1 and TRBJ2-5, with 8 bases that match TRBD2. V shed 7 bases and J 4 bases; nucleotides not matched to a gene: 14. This CDR3 is built from 15 residues. CDR1 is SQVTM and CDR2 is ANQGSEA in the germline V gene. The CDR3 loop is CSGRERESIGETQYF. Here the CDR3 DNA reads TGCAGCGGGAGAGAGCGGGAGTCGATAGGAGAGACCCAGTACTTC.

The gene calls are TRBV7-6 and TRBJ2-5, with D unresolved. V was clipped by 4 bases and J by 0 bases, with 9 bases between them. CDR1 SGHVS and CDR2 FNYEAQ come from the germline V gene. The length of the CDR3 is 14 residues. The CDR3 is CASSSYLYQETQYF. DNA for the CDR3: TGTGCCAGCAGCTCATATCTATACCAAGAGACCCAGTACTTC. Combining the CDR3 with reference TRBV7-6 and TRBJ2-5 gives the whole variable domain GAGVSQSPRYKVTKRGQDVALRCDPISGHVSLYWYRQALGQGPEFLTYFNYEAQQDKSGLPNDRFSAERPEGSISTLTIQRTEQRDSAMYRCASSSYLYQETQYFGPGTRLLVL.

The chain employs TRBV5-1 and TRBJ1-4; 7 nucleotides match TRBD1. V was clipped by 0 bases and J by 7 bases; unmatched bases: 12. Germline V gene data show CDR1 as SGHRS and CDR2 as YFSETQ. The CDR3 has 17 amino acids. The CDR3 nucleotides are TGCGCCAGCAGCTTGGCGTTTCGAGGGGGCCTGGGTGAAAAACTGTTTTTT. It specifies CASSLAFRGGLGEKLFF.

This clone was seen a single time. The rearrangement joins TRBV5-4 to TRBJ2-7; 7 bases fit TRBD2. Trimming at V came to 4 bases and at J to 5 bases, leaving 9 bases not matched to a gene. Germline CDR1 SGHNT, CDR2 YYREEE (reference sequence). CDR3 length equals 14 residues. CDR3 DNA: TGTGCCAGCAGCCTTTGGACTAGTCAGGACGAGCAGTACTTC. Its translation is CASSLWTSQDEQYF.

This rearrangement joins TRBV7-9 to TRBJ2-7; 7 nucleotides agree with TRBD2. The germline V gene has CDR1 SEHNR and CDR2 FQNEAQ (reference sequence). This CDR3 is built from 14 residues. Trimming took 3 bases from V and 5 from J; bases not matched to a gene: 7. The CDR3 coding sequence is TGTGCCAGCAGCTTTATGGGAGGGTTGAACGAGCAGTACTTC. This codes for CASSFMGGLNEQYF.

The chain has TRBV7-2 and TRBJ1-4; D not resolved. Looked up from germline, CDR1 is SGHTA and CDR2 is FQGNSA. The length of the CDR3 is 12 residues. Trimming left V 8 bases short and J 2 bases short, with 6 bases between. The CDR3 protein is CASRETNEKLFF. CDR3 nucleotides: TGTGCCAGCCGGGAGACTAATGAAAAACTGTTTTTT.

The V gene is TRBV6-6, the J gene TRBJ1-5, with a possible D match to TRBD1 (5 bases). Germline CDR1 MNHNY, CDR2 SVGAGI (reference sequence). Trimming cost V 5 bases and J 0 bases, with 14 bases left between them. CDR3 size: 16 residues. CDR3 sequence: CASSPYRSYSNQPQHF. The CDR3 DNA follows: TGTGCCAGCAGTCCCTACAGGTCTTATAGCAATCAGCCCCAGCATTTT.

The chain is built from TRBV5-1 and TRBJ2-7, with 7 bases identical to TRBD1. The CDR3 runs 15 residues. From germline, CDR1 is SGHRS and CDR2 YFSETQ. Germline trimming cut 0 bases from V and 3 bases from J; bases unmatched to any gene: 6. The CDR3: CASSLGEGTDYEQYF. The CDR3 DNA follows: TGCGCCAGCAGCTTGGGCGAAGGGACAGACTACGAGCAGTACTTC.

The chain has TRBV5-6 and TRBJ2-7; 12 bases map to TRBD1. The CDR3 extends over 14 amino acids. The V gene end was trimmed by 4 bases and the J gene end by 5 bases; junction bases not matched to a gene: 4. Germline assignment: CDR1 SGHDT and CDR2 YYEEEE. CDR3 loop: CASSGDRGHDEQYF. The CDR3 DNA is TGTGCCAGCAGCGGGGACAGGGGGCACGACGAGCAGTACTTC.

The chain carries TRBV4-2 and TRBJ1-2; the D gene is possibly TRBD1 (5 bases). Trimming took off 0 bases at V and 2 bases at J, with 10 bases between the two ends. Germline V lookup: CDR1 LGHNA, CDR2 YNFKEQ. The CDR3 contains 15 residues. The CDR3 loop reads CASSQESGGNYGYTF. The CDR3 DNA is TGTGCCAGCAGCCAAGAATCGGGGGGGAACTATGGCTACACCTTC.

The CDR3 nucleotides are TGTGCCAGCAGCTTAACGGGAGGGCCCATCGAGCAGTACTTC. Protein product: CASSLTGGPIEQYF. The chain has TRBV7-9 and TRBJ2-7; 8 bases map to TRBD2. After removal of 2 bases from V and 6 bases from J, the junction contained 6 bases not matched to a gene. Germline V lookup: CDR1 SEHNR, CDR2 FQNEAQ (reference sequence). The CDR3 sequence is 14 residues long.

V gene TRBV5-1 combines with J gene TRBJ2-1; the match to TRBD2 covers 14 bases. This CDR3 contains 18 residues. With V trimmed by 2 bases and J by 0 bases, 4 bases remained unmatched. Germline V gives CDR1 SGHRS, CDR2 YFSETQ. CDR3 sequence (DNA): TGCGCCAGCAGCTTCCGACTAGCGGGGGGGAGCTCCTACAATGAGCAGTTCTTC. This codes for CASSFRLAGGSSYNEQFF. The variable domain in full, completed from reference TRBV5-1 and TRBJ2-1, reads KAGVTQTPRYLIKTRGQQVTLSCSPISGHRSVSWYQQTPGQGLQFLFEYFSETQRNKGNFPGRFSGRQFSNSRSEMNVSTLELGDSALYLCASSFRLAGGSSYNEQFFGPGTRLTVL.

This rearrangement joins TRBV27 to TRBJ2-5, with 9 bases identical to TRBD1. This CDR3 comprises 14 residues. With 7 bases clipped from V and 3 bases from J, the junction kept 6 bases outside the gene matches. From germline, CDR1 is MNHEY and CDR2 SMNVEV (reference sequence). CDR3 in DNA: TGTGCCAGCAAGAGTACAGGGGGCGAAGAGACCCAGTACTTC. Translated: CASKSTGGEETQYF.

The rearrangement joins TRBV10-3 to TRBJ2-7, with 9 nucleotides matching TRBD1. The trim removed 1 base at V and 5 bases at J, leaving 3 bases unmatched. The CDR3 contains 14 residues. Germline CDR1 and CDR2: ENHRY and SYGVKD. The CDR3 nucleotides are TGTGCCATCAGTGAGTACAGGGGGCAACACGAGCAGTACTTC. Translated: CAISEYRGQHEQYF.